This TCR beta chain was sequenced during a study of PD-L1 blockade in urothelial cancer. Across the whole study: Twenty-five of 29 patients were men who had bladder-origin urothelial cancer. Before enrollment, 0 to 3 chemotherapy regimens had been given to patients. Typically, measured as a median, blood samples had 110,000 to 150,000 T cells.

Profiling relied on immunoSEQ multiplex PCR, and the TCRdb table lists in-frame clones only, not all of them. In the table there are about 53,000 clones, roughly 87% of which are singletons. Germline V gives CDR1 MNHEY, CDR2 SMNVEV (reference sequence). This CDR3 is 15 amino acids long. V was shortened by 2 bases and J by 4 bases, with 14 bases between the two germline ends. Noted time point: pretreatment peripheral blood. V gene TRBV27 combines with J gene TRBJ1-2, with D unclear. Sequences were derived from PBMCs, sampled around atezolizumab (anti-PD-L1) treatment. The TCR sequence derives from a woman aged 60 to 75 with urothelial cancer. The CDR3 DNA reads TGTGCCAGCAGTTTAATTGTATCGGACTTCTATGGCTACACCTTC. Its translation is CASSLIVSDFYGYTF.